This entry describes one TCR beta chain. Its target is not known. These data come from a study of CD8 T cells in Susac syndrome. It was with random hexamers that about 0.45 to 1 ug RNA was reverse transcribed. Across 54 Vbeta and 13 Jbeta, TCR beta CDR3 was amplified with immunoSEQ multiplex PCR. One entry per CDR3 protein results from TCRdb running MiXCR on the immunoSEQ multiplex PCR reads. The sample lists 150,000 to 250,000 distinct CDR3 sequences; about 95% were seen once. The study's findings and limits: In its TCR sequencing and HLA analysis, the study acknowledged that the number of individuals was relatively small.

Trimming left V 4 bases short and J 4 bases short, with 15 bases between. Germline CDR1 is KGHDR and CDR2 is SFDVKD. This CDR3 is built from 16 residues. TCR beta sequencing was performed on blood CD8+ and CD4+ T cells. TEMRA cells were enriched by FACS, while CD8+ and CD4+ T cells were obtained through a negative isolation that was performed magnetically. Sequencing was done on a sample of CD4+ T cells from PBMCs. The TCR sequence derives from a human donor with multiple sclerosis. This chain joins TRBV24-1 and TRBJ2-2, with D perhaps TRBD1 (6 bases). CDR3: CATSETDRSRTGELFF. DNA of the CDR3: TGTGCCACCAGTGAAACAGACAGGTCCCGCACCGGGGAGCTGTTTTTT.